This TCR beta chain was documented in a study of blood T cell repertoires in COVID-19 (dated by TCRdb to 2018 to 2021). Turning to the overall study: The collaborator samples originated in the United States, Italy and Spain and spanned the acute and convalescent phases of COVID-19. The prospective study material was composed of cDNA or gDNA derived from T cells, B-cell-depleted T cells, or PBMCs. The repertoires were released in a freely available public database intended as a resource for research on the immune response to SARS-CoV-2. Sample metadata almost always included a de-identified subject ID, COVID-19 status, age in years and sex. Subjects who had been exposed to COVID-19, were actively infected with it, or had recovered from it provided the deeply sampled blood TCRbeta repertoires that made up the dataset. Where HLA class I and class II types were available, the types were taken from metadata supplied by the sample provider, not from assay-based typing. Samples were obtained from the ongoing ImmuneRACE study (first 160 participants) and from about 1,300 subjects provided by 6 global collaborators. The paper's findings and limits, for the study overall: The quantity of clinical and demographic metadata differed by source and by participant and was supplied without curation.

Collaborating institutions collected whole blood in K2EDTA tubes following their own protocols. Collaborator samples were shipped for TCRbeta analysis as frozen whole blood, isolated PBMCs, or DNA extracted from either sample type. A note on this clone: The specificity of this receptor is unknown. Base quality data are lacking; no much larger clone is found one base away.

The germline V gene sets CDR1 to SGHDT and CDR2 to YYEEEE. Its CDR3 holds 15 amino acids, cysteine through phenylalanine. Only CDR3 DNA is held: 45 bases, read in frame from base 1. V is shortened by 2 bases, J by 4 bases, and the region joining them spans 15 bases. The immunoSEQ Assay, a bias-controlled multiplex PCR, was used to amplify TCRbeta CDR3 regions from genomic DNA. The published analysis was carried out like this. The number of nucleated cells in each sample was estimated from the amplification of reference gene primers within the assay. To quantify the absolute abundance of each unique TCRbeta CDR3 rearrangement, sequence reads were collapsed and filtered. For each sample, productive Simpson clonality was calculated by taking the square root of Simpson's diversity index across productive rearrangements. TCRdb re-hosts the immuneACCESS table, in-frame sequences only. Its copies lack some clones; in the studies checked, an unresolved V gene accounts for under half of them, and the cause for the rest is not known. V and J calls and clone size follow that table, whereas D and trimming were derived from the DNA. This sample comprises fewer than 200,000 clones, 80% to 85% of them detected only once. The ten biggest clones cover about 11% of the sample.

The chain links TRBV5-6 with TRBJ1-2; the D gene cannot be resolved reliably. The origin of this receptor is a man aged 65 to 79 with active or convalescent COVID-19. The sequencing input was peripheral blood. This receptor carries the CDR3 CASSFYSGSLYGYTF. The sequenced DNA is TGTGCCAGCAGCTTCTACTCCGGTTCCCTCTATGGCTACACCTTC.